Shown below are 24 T cell receptor beta chains from a single sample sequenced in a study of blood T cell repertoires in COVID-19. TCRdb's copy holds only in-frame clones and misses some; the assay was immunoSEQ multiplex PCR. The data show roughly 250,000 clones, 85% to 90% seen once. Input material: PBMCs or T cells enriched from blood (not recorded which). The source of these receptors is a woman aged 50 to 60 who had recovered from COVID-19.

The chain carries TRBV4-1 and TRBJ2-7, with D possibly being TRBD2 (6 bases). Deletions cut 3 bases from V and 4 bases from J, with 16 bases between. The CDR3 is 15 residues long. The germline gives CDR1 MGHRA, CDR2 YSYEKL. Written as DNA, the CDR3 is TGCGCCAGCAGCCAGGGGACTGGCCGCTTTTACGAGCAGTACTTC. This encodes CASSQGTGRFYEQYF.

V and J are TRBV3-1 (or the pseudogene TRBV3-2) and TRBJ1-2; D is possibly TRBD1 (5 bases). The CDR3 is 13 residues long. Germline CDR1 is LGHDT and CDR2 is YNNKEL (reference sequence). V was pared by 2 bases and J by 3 bases, with 7 bases between. The CDR3 reads CASSQRGDYGYTF. The CDR3 coding sequence is TGTGCCAGCAGCCAAAGGGGTGACTATGGCTACACCTTC.

This clone showed up just once. The gene calls are TRBV6-5 and TRBJ2-2; no firm D call. Germline V lookup: CDR1 MNHEY, CDR2 SVGAGI. The CDR3 contains 14 residues. V lost 0 bases to trimming and J lost 8 bases, with 10 bases between them. The CDR3 region has the DNA TGTGCCAGCAGTTACTCGTCCCAGATTGGGGAGCTGTTTTTT. This sequence encodes CASSYSSQIGELFF.

The J gene is TRBJ2-5, the V gene TRBV7-2; D is ambiguous. Germline V gives CDR1 SGHTA, CDR2 FQGNSA. The ends were cut back, 2 bases at V and 2 bases at J, with 6 bases in the middle. The CDR3 length is 13 residues. The CDR3 loop reads CASSLIQQETQYF. The CDR3 bases are TGTGCCAGCAGCTTAATCCAGCAAGAGACCCAGTACTTC.

Only a few counts were recorded for this clone. The chain employs TRBV11-2 and TRBJ2-7; 9 bases match TRBD2. With V trimmed by 5 bases and J by 6 bases, 11 bases remained unmatched. This CDR3 has 15 residues. CDR1 is SGHAT and CDR2 is FQNNGV in the germline V gene. CDR3 amino acids: CASSQAGTSLGEQYF. DNA for the CDR3: TGTGCCAGCAGCCAAGCAGGGACTAGCTTGGGCGAGCAGTACTTC.

This chain connects TRBV7-9 to TRBJ1-4, with a possible D match to TRBD1 (6 bases). Germline CDR1 SEHNR, CDR2 FQNEAQ (reference sequence). Trimming stripped 5 bases from V and 2 bases from J, with 18 bases between. CDR3 length equals 17 residues. DNA of the CDR3: TGTGCCAGCAGCCTACGGGCAGGGGTCTCCACTAATGAAAAACTGTTTTTT. Translating gives CASSLRAGVSTNEKLFF.

The rearrangement links TRBV5-4 to TRBJ1-1; no firm D call. Germline CDR1 reads SGHNT; CDR2 reads YYREEE (reference sequence). This CDR3 has 14 amino acids. V was cut by 3 bases and J by 0 bases, with 9 bases left in between. CDR3: CASSWAGVNTEAFF. The DNA for the CDR3 is TGTGCCAGCAGCTGGGCCGGCGTGAACACTGAAGCTTTCTTT.

The gene calls are TRBV29-1 and TRBJ1-2; D ambiguous. Germline CDR1 and CDR2: SQVTM and ANQGSEA. The CDR3 runs 14 residues. With 0 bases removed from V and 2 bases from J, the gap between germline ends came to 10 bases. CDR3 in DNA: TGCAGCGTTGAAGATGGGCTGATGAACTATGGCTACACCTTC. The encoded protein is CSVEDGLMNYGYTF. Combining the CDR3 with reference TRBV29-1 and TRBJ1-2 gives the whole variable domain SAVISQKPSRDICQRGTSLTIQCQVDSQVTMMFWYRQQPGQSLTLIATANQGSEATYESGFVIDKFPISRPNLTFSTLTVSNMSPEDSSIYLCSVEDGLMNYGYTFGSGTRLTVV.

V gene TRBV6-5 combines with J gene TRBJ2-5; perhaps TRBD1 as D (6 bases). CDR3 length equals 14 residues. V was trimmed by 6 bases and J by 4 bases, leaving 15 bases between them. Germline-derived CDR1 and CDR2 are MNHEY and SVGAGI. The CDR3 spells CASRRQGLGETQYF. The CDR3 DNA is TGTGCCAGCAGGCGGCAGGGGCTCGGAGAGACCCAGTACTTC.

The V gene is TRBV24-1, the J gene TRBJ2-2, with 8 bases fitting TRBD1. Unmatched junction bases numbered 6, after V lost 12 bases and J lost 4 bases. CDR3 length equals 13 residues. Per the germline V gene, CDR1 is KGHDR and CDR2 is SFDVKD. The DNA of the CDR3 is TGTGCCGCCGGACAGGGCGGCACCGGGGAGCTGTTTTTT. Its translation: CAAGQGGTGELFF.

This rearrangement joins TRBV5-1 to TRBJ2-1; D might be TRBD2 (5 bases). CDR1 SGHRS and CDR2 YFSETQ come from the germline V gene. This CDR3 contains 15 residues. Trimming took 4 bases from V and 3 from J, leaving 14 bases between them. CDR3 protein: CASSPSGTSYNEQFF. DNA for the CDR3: TGCGCCAGCAGCCCAAGCGGAACCAGCTACAATGAGCAGTTCTTC.

The chain links TRBV6-5 to TRBJ2-7; TRBD2 matches 7 bases. The germline V gene has CDR1 MNHEY and CDR2 SVGAGI. The ends lost 6 bases at V and 3 bases at J; junction bases unmatched: 8. The CDR3 runs to 14 residues. Here the CDR3 reads CASRAAGVSYEQYF. The CDR3 region has the DNA TGTGCCAGCAGGGCCGCGGGAGTAAGCTACGAGCAGTACTTC.

V gene TRBV3-1 (or the pseudogene TRBV3-2) combines with J gene TRBJ1-5, with 8 bases matching TRBD1. This CDR3 comprises 15 residues. The V segment lost 4 bases and the J segment 7 bases; nucleotides outside the gene matches: 9. CDR1 is LGHDT, CDR2 YNNKEL, per germline (reference sequence). The CDR3 sequence is CASSLNPGQAQPQHF. The CDR3 DNA reads as TGTGCCAGCAGCCTAAATCCGGGACAGGCCCAGCCCCAGCATTTT.

V gene TRBV5-1 combines with J gene TRBJ1-4; tentatively, D is TRBD1 (6 bases). CDR3 length equals 15 residues. V was clipped by 3 bases and J by 1 base, with 10 bases between them. CDR1 is SGHRS, CDR2 YFSETQ, per germline. Here the CDR3 DNA reads TGCGCCAGCAGCTGGGGGACAATAACTAATGAAAAACTGTTTTTT. This sequence encodes CASSWGTITNEKLFF.

J is TRBJ2-7 and V is TRBV5-4; 7 bases match TRBD2. J was trimmed by 2 bases and V by 4 bases; bases with no gene match: 3. The CDR3 spans 13 residues. Germline loops: CDR1 SGHNT, CDR2 YYREEE (reference sequence). CDR3 loop: CASSPGTTYEQYF. CDR3 nucleotides: TGTGCCAGCAGCCCAGGGACTACCTACGAGCAGTACTTC. The variable domain in full, with the rest retrieved from reference TRBV5-4 and TRBJ2-7, is ETGVTQSPTHLIKTRGQQVTLRCSSQSGHNTVSWYQQALGQGPQFIFQYYREEENGRGNFPPRFSGLQFPNYSSELNVNALELDDSALYLCASSPGTTYEQYFGPGTRLTVT.

The CDR3 is CASSQKTGAQYYNEQFF. The CDR3 bases are TGTGCCAGCAGCCAGAAGACAGGGGCCCAATACTACAATGAGCAGTTCTTC. The V and J genes are TRBV7-2 and TRBJ2-1, with 8 bases aligning to TRBD1. J lost 3 bases, V lost 5 bases, and 12 bases had no gene match. Germline CDR1 SGHTA, CDR2 FQGNSA. This CDR3 comprises 17 residues.

The chain is built from TRBV7-9 and TRBJ2-2; TRBD1 aligns across 10 bases. CDR1 and CDR2 from the germline V gene are SEHNR and FQNEAQ (reference sequence). V lost 7 bases to trimming and J lost 3 bases; unmatched junction nucleotides: 8. This CDR3 has 16 amino acids. CDR3 in amino acids: CASTRPGTGDTGELFF. DNA of the CDR3: TGTGCCAGCACCCGGCCGGGGACAGGGGACACCGGGGAGCTGTTTTTT.

The chain combines TRBV28 with TRBJ1-1, with unresolved D. Trimming took off 3 bases at V and 14 bases at J, with 19 bases between the two ends. The CDR3 runs 13 residues. Germline CDR1 MDHEN, CDR2 SYDVKM. CDR3 residues: CASSFRSPVVAFF. CDR3 coding DNA: TGTGCCAGCAGTTTCCGGAGTCCCGTAGTGGCGTTCTTT. Variable domain in full (rest from reference TRBV28 and TRBJ1-1): DVKVTQSSRYLVKRTGEKVFLECVQDMDHENMFWYRQDPGLGLRLIYFSYDVKMKEKGDIPEGYSVSREKKERFSLILESASTNQTSMYLCASSFRSPVVAFFGQGTRLTVV.

This clone was seen a single time. The V call is TRBV15, the J call TRBJ1-2, with TRBD1 matching over 7 bases. The length of the CDR3 is 13 residues. V dropped 5 bases and J dropped 7; count of bases not matched to a gene: 7. Germline values: CDR1 LNHNV, CDR2 YYDKDF (reference sequence). This CDR3 is CATSPGQVSGYTF. The CDR3 DNA is TGTGCCACCAGCCCCGGACAGGTCAGTGGCTACACCTTC.

This chain uses TRBV12-3 or TRBV12-4 with TRBJ1-1, with D uncertain. V shed 6 bases and J shed 0 bases, with 8 bases lying between them. The CDR3 extends over 13 amino acids. The CDR3 sequence is CASSQTVNTEAFF. The CDR3 coding sequence is TGTGCCAGCAGCCAGACTGTGAACACTGAAGCTTTCTTT.

The chain recombines TRBV3-1 (or the pseudogene TRBV3-2) with TRBJ2-7; TRBD1 agrees at 9 bases. Germline assignment: CDR1 LGHDT and CDR2 YNNKEL (reference sequence). The CDR3 consists of 14 residues. The junction had 4 bases not matched to a gene; V was cut back by 2 bases and J by 5 bases. CDR3 residues: CASSQWDRDNEQYF. The CDR3 DNA sequence: TGTGCCAGCAGCCAATGGGACAGGGATAACGAGCAGTACTTC.

V is TRBV4-1 and J is TRBJ1-4; 10 bases match TRBD1. Trimming at V came to 1 base and at J to 8 bases, leaving 4 bases not matched to a gene. CDR1 is MGHRA, CDR2 YSYEKL, per germline. This CDR3 is built from 15 residues. CDR3 sequence (DNA): TGCGCCAGCAGCCAAGGACAGGGGGCTCGGGAAAAACTGTTTTTT. Amino acid sequence: CASSQGQGAREKLFF.

The gene calls are TRBV2 and TRBJ2-2; TRBD2 might be the D (6 bases). The length of the CDR3 is 16 residues. V lost 8 bases and J 2 bases, leaving 18 bases between the germline ends. Germline CDR1 and CDR2: SNHLY and FYNNEI. The CDR3 protein is CASLYGGSINTGELFF. The CDR3 DNA reads as TGTGCCAGCCTTTACGGGGGTTCTATTAACACCGGGGAGCTGTTTTTT.

This clone has only a few counts. The chain joins TRBV6-1 to TRBJ2-7; D may be TRBD1 (6 bases). This CDR3 has 15 amino acids. Germline assignment: CDR1 MNHNS and CDR2 SASEGT. V was clipped by 2 bases and J by 1 base, with 12 bases between them. CDR3 DNA sequence: TGTGCCAGCAGTGAATCAACAGGGAGATCCTACGAGCAGTACTTC. Translating gives CASSESTGRSYEQYF.